The source of this T cell receptor beta chain is a study of T cells in narcolepsy (dated by TCRdb to the late 2010s). With respect to the entire study: Healthy control donors were enrolled in the study alongside patients who had narcolepsy type 1 or type 2 (NT1, NT2). The study used TCR Vbeta sequencing to track clonotypes in blood and CSF while looking for autoreactive T cells in narcolepsy patients that target self-antigens of hypocretin neurons (hypocretin, TRIB2).

Libraries were prepared through the immunoSEQ multiplex PCR assay. The clones in this table, taken by TCRdb from immuneACCESS, are in-frame only. Not every clone is retained; where verified, under half of the shortfall comes from an unresolved V gene, and the cause of the rest is unknown. This sample is represented by tens of thousands of clones; over 65% of them were singletons. Less than 1.3% of the sample is taken by the ten largest. Beyond this particular receptor, the publication reports: Patients and controls had comparable numbers of sequenced blood memory CD4+ clonotypes, averaging about 39,000 and 35,000, respectively. Plots comparing CSF and blood CD4+ T cell clonotypes from the same patient highlighted HCRT-specific and TRIB2-specific autoreactive clonotypes. According to the report, autoreactive clonotypes were detected serially in the blood of the same patients and of different patients, but not in healthy controls. No sequences matching autoreactive T cell clones were present in some of the blood memory CD4+ repertoires from patients and controls.

CDR3 length: 12 amino acids, cysteine to phenylalanine. Left in the record is the CDR3 DNA by itself, 36 bases read in frame from the first base. The germline V and J ends show losses of 5 bases and 9 bases respectively, and no gene match explains 6 bases of the junction. CDR1 and CDR2, per the germline V gene (reference sequence), are MNHNY and SVGAGI. In its sample, this clone was seen a few times. The specificity of this receptor is unknown. Base qualities are not recorded, but no much larger clone differs from it by a single base. Memory CD4+ T cells were sorted ex vivo from peripheral blood of narcolepsy patients and healthy controls for TCR Vbeta sequencing.

Input material: memory (CD45RA-) CD4+ T cells from blood. The sample's cell subset or site label is to be understood as: memory T cells sorted ex vivo from peripheral blood. This TCR came from a human donor in good health. The chain is encoded by TRBV6-6 joined to TRBJ1-2, with 7 junctional bases fitting TRBD1. DNA sequence: TGTGCCAGCAGTAGAACGACAGGGAGCTACACCTTC. The translation is CASSRTTGSYTF.